The 11 T cell receptor beta chains below all came from one sample that was sequenced in a study of T cell responses to AZD1222 COVID-19 vaccine. Clones were sequenced by immunoSEQ multiplex PCR, and TCRdb holds only the in-frame ones, with some missing. The sample yields approximately 100,000 clones, less than 90% seen once. The specimen was peripheral blood, collected on day 0 of AZD1222 vaccination. These receptors were taken from an adult in good health.

This clone has more than one count but fewer than ten. The chain links TRBV4-2 to TRBJ2-3, with 10 bases lining up with TRBD2. Germline V gene data show CDR1 as LGHNA and CDR2 as YNFKEQ. V trimming: 4 bases; J trimming: 7 bases; junction bases outside the gene matches: 14. The CDR3 spans 17 residues. CDR3 region: CASSPRTASGGSNTQYF. DNA for the CDR3: TGTGCCAGCAGCCCTAGGACGGCTAGCGGGGGTTCAAATACGCAGTATTTT.

The V call is TRBV5-1, the J call TRBJ2-5, with 11 bases aligning to TRBD2. Germline V gene sequence: CDR1 SGHRS, CDR2 YFSETQ. The CDR3 has 16 amino acids. The trim removed 4 bases at V and 5 bases at J, leaving 10 bases unmatched. The CDR3 region is CASSAALAGGSETQYF. The CDR3 DNA is TGCGCCAGCAGCGCTGCGTTAGCGGGGGGGAGTGAGACCCAGTACTTC. Supplemented by reference TRBV5-1 and TRBJ2-5, the full variable domain reads KAGVTQTPRYLIKTRGQQVTLSCSPISGHRSVSWYQQTPGQGLQFLFEYFSETQRNKGNFPGRFSGRQFSNSRSEMNVSTLELGDSALYLCASSAALAGGSETQYFGPGTRLLVL.

The gene calls are TRBV3-1 (or the pseudogene TRBV3-2) and TRBJ2-3, with D maybe TRBD1 (5 bases). With 0 bases removed from V and 2 bases from J, the gap between germline ends came to 12 bases. The CDR3 loop spans 16 amino acids. The germline V gene has CDR1 LGHDT and CDR2 YNNKEL (reference sequence). Here the CDR3 DNA reads TGTGCCAGCAGCCAAGATGCAGGGTTCCCCACAGATACGCAGTATTTT. It specifies CASSQDAGFPTDTQYF.

The chain is built from TRBV6-5 and TRBJ1-1; perhaps TRBD1 as D (5 bases). Germline CDR1 and CDR2: MNHEY and SVGAGI. V lost 8 bases and J lost 7, with 14 bases in between. The CDR3 loop spans 12 amino acids. This CDR3 reads CASPTITGEAFF. The DNA of the CDR3 is TGTGCCAGCCCGACGATCACAGGTGAAGCTTTCTTT.

The gene calls are TRBV5-4 and TRBJ2-1, with TRBD2 identical over 13 bases. This CDR3 has 17 residues. Germline trimming cut 5 bases from V and 6 bases from J; bases unmatched to any gene: 11. Germline CDR1 reads SGHNT; CDR2 reads YYREEE (reference sequence). The CDR3 bases are TGTGCCAGCAGTTATAGACTAGCGGGGGGACATGGCAATGAGCAGTTCTTC. As protein: CASSYRLAGGHGNEQFF.

This clone has a handful of counts. V gene TRBV5-1 combines with J gene TRBJ1-1; D is possibly TRBD1 (5 bases). The CDR3 is made up of 14 amino acids. Trimming pared 4 bases from V and 4 bases from J, leaving 14 bases between. The germline V gene encodes CDR1 SGHRS and CDR2 YFSETQ. The chain's CDR3 is CASSDAQGFTEAFF. The CDR3 DNA reads TGCGCCAGCAGCGATGCTCAGGGTTTCACTGAAGCTTTCTTT.

The chain couples TRBV11-2 to TRBJ2-7, with D perhaps matching TRBD2 (6 bases). CDR1 is SGHAT and CDR2 is FQNNGV in the germline V gene. The V gene lost 5 bases and the J gene lost 5 bases, with 10 bases spanning the gap. The CDR3 has 12 residues. Written as DNA, the CDR3 is TGTGCCAGCAGCCCTGGGGGGAACGAGCAGTACTTC. Residues: CASSPGGNEQYF. Based on the CDR3 plus reference TRBV11-2 and TRBJ2-7, the full variable domain is EAGVAQSPRYKIIEKRQSVAFWCNPISGHATLYWYQQILGQGPKLLIQFQNNGVVDDSQLPKDRFSAERLKGVDSTLKIQPAKLEDSAVYLCASSPGGNEQYFGPGTRLTVT.

This chain uses TRBV19 with TRBJ2-1, with no clear D. Germline values: CDR1 LNHDA, CDR2 SQIVND (reference sequence). The CDR3 spans 13 residues. Trimming cost V 1 base and J 10 bases, with 11 bases left between them. The CDR3 region has the DNA TGTGCCAGTAGTATAGCCCTTTCCGACGAGCAGTTCTTC. Its protein product is CASSIALSDEQFF.

The chain combines TRBV29-1 with TRBJ1-6, with D maybe TRBD1 (6 bases). Trimming shortened V by 4 bases and J by 8 bases, and 12 bases separated the two germline ends. Germline V gene sequence: CDR1 SQVTM, CDR2 ANQGSEA. The CDR3 contains 13 residues. The CDR3 nucleotides are TGCAGCGTTGGTCGGGGGCCGGATTCACCCCTCCACTTT. It translates to CSVGRGPDSPLHF.

In DNA form, the CDR3 reads TGTGCCATTACCCCTGCCCCTGGGGACACCATATATTTT. Its protein product is CAITPAPGDTIYF. The genes are TRBV10-3 and TRBJ1-3; D not certain. V dropped 9 bases and J dropped 8 bases, with 17 bases sitting between them. The CDR3 is 13 amino acids. CDR1 ENHRY and CDR2 SYGVKD come from the germline V gene.

This chain uses TRBV5-1 with TRBJ1-1; 7 nucleotides align to TRBD1. The germline CDR1 and CDR2 sequences are SGHRS and YFSETQ. The length of the CDR3 is 13 residues. V shed 4 bases, J shed 4 bases, and the junction held 4 bases outside the gene matches. This CDR3 reads CASSGQAGTEAFF. The CDR3 bases are TGCGCCAGCAGCGGACAGGCGGGCACTGAAGCTTTCTTT.